The 13 T cell receptor beta chains below were found in one sample sequenced in a study of cytomegalovirus exposure and HLA in healthy donors. TCRdb keeps only in-frame clones here, not all; method: immunoSEQ multiplex PCR. The sample yields roughly 100,000 clones, roughly nine tenths seen once. The sample consisted of PBMCs. The receptors were sampled from a woman younger than 30 in good health and CMV-seropositive.

This chain joins TRBV11-3 and TRBJ1-6; D gene unclear. V was pared by 0 bases and J by 8 bases, with 14 bases between. This CDR3 region has 16 residues. CDR1 is SGHNT, CDR2 YENEEA, per germline. CDR3 in amino acids: CASSLDLGPGDSPLHF. The CDR3 nucleotides are TGTGCCAGCAGCTTAGATCTTGGACCCGGGGATTCACCCCTCCACTTT.

The chain recombines TRBV5-6 with TRBJ2-2, with 10 bases matching TRBD1. Germline CDR1 SGHDT, CDR2 YYEEEE. V shed 7 bases, J shed 3 bases, and the junction held 3 bases outside the gene matches. The CDR3 is 14 amino acids. The CDR3 coding sequence is TGTGCCAGCGCGGACAGGGGGTACACCGGGGAGCTGTTTTTT. It yields the protein CASADRGYTGELFF.

The chain uses TRBV29-1 and TRBJ2-2; a possible D gene is TRBD2 (7 bases). Per germline, CDR1 SQVTM and CDR2 ANQGSEA. This CDR3 region has 16 residues. V shed 1 base and J shed 4 bases, with 16 bases lying between them. The CDR3 coding sequence is TGCAGCGTTGAAGGTGCCGGGGGGCAAATCACCGGGGAGCTGTTTTTT. It translates to CSVEGAGGQITGELFF.

The V gene is TRBV10-3, the J gene TRBJ2-5; D possibly corresponds to TRBD2 (5 bases). Trimming took 3 bases from V and 7 from J, leaving 15 bases between them. This CDR3 spans 14 amino acids. Germline lookup yields CDR1 ENHRY and CDR2 SYGVKD. The CDR3 DNA is TGTGCCATCAGTGAAGGCTTTCATGAGGGGACCCAGTACTTC. Amino acid sequence: CAISEGFHEGTQYF.

The chain employs TRBV6-1 and TRBJ1-5; no definite D call. This CDR3 spans 14 amino acids. The germline gives CDR1 MNHNS, CDR2 SASEGT. Trimming shortened V by 1 base and J by 6 bases, and 10 bases separated the two germline ends. The DNA of the CDR3 is TGTGCCAGCAGTGAAGTATGGGAGAGTCAGCCCCAGCATTTT. It codes for CASSEVWESQPQHF.

About this clone: Other DNA sequences within the sample encode an identical CDR3. This sequence joins TRBV29-1 and TRBJ1-1; tentatively, D is TRBD1 (6 bases). The germline V and J ends were trimmed by 6 bases and 3 bases, with 17 bases remaining between them. From germline, CDR1 is SQVTM and CDR2 ANQGSEA. The length of the CDR3 is 14 residues. The CDR3 DNA reads as TGCAGCGTCTTAAGGGGGGGAGGGGACACTGAAGCTTTCTTT. Translation: CSVLRGGGDTEAFF. Supplemented by reference TRBV29-1 and TRBJ1-1, the full variable domain reads SAVISQKPSRDICQRGTSLTIQCQVDSQVTMMFWYRQQPGQSLTLIATANQGSEATYESGFVIDKFPISRPNLTFSTLTVSNMSPEDSSIYLCSVLRGGGDTEAFFGQGTRLTVV.

V gene TRBV7-6 combines with J gene TRBJ2-3; D might be TRBD1 (6 bases). Germline V gene data show CDR1 as SGHVS and CDR2 as FNYEAQ. CDR3 size: 16 residues. V gave up 5 bases and J gave up 2 bases, with 17 bases separating them. The CDR3 loop is CASSPGVGGITDTQYF. DNA of the CDR3: TGTGCCAGCAGCCCCGGGGTTGGGGGCATCACAGATACGCAGTATTTT.

The V call is TRBV5-1, the J call TRBJ1-1, with TRBD1 matching 9 bases. The V gene's germline CDR1 is SGHRS and CDR2 YFSETQ. V was clipped by 7 bases and J by 9 bases; unmatched bases: 4. This CDR3 contains 11 residues. Here the CDR3 reads CASLGQGKAFF. DNA for the CDR3: TGCGCCAGCCTGGGACAGGGTAAAGCTTTCTTT.

The rearrangement links TRBV9 to TRBJ1-2; weak D call: TRBD1 (6 bases). Trimming took 4 bases from V and 4 from J, leaving 14 bases between them. The CDR3 loop spans 14 amino acids. Germline-derived CDR1 and CDR2 are SGDLS and YYNGEE. CDR3 region: CASSPPNRAYGYTF. DNA of the CDR3: TGTGCCAGCAGCCCCCCTAACAGGGCCTATGGCTACACCTTC. Filled out from reference TRBV9 and TRBJ1-2, the complete variable domain reads DSGVTQTPKHLITATGQRVTLRCSPRSGDLSVYWYQQSLDQGLQFLIQYYNGEERAKGNILERFSAQQFPDLHSELNLSSLELGDSALYFCASSPPNRAYGYTFGSGTRLTVV.

CDR3 residues: CASSPTTSYGEQYF. In nucleotides, the CDR3 is TGTGCCAGCAGCCCGACAACTAGCTACGGCGAGCAGTACTTC. This chain uses TRBV11-3 with TRBJ2-7; tentatively, D is TRBD2 (6 bases). This CDR3 region has 14 residues. Trimming pared 5 bases from V and 6 bases from J, leaving 17 bases between. Germline CDR1 reads SGHNT; CDR2 reads YENEEA.

This clone was counted once. The chain recombines TRBV4-2 with TRBJ2-1, with D tentatively TRBD1 (6 bases). The V gene's germline CDR1 is LGHNA and CDR2 YNFKEQ. V was cut by 0 bases and J by 7 bases, with 16 bases left in between. The CDR3 spans 16 residues. The CDR3 DNA sequence: TGTGCCAGCAGCCAAGATACAGGGAGAGGAACGAATGAGCAGTTCTTC. Amino acid sequence: CASSQDTGRGTNEQFF.

The gene calls are TRBV4-2 and TRBJ2-1; D possibly corresponds to TRBD1 (6 bases). The length of the CDR3 is 17 residues. V was pared by 0 bases and J by 7 bases, with 19 bases between. Germline V gene data show CDR1 as LGHNA and CDR2 as YNFKEQ. This CDR3 reads CASSQELRGSVINEQFF. In nucleotides, the CDR3 is TGTGCCAGCAGCCAAGAATTGAGGGGGAGCGTGATTAATGAGCAGTTCTTC.

This clone is medium-sized (0.01 to 0.1%). A read error may produce the germline difference seen at one junction end. V is TRBV28 and J is TRBJ2-7; possible D gene TRBD2, 6 bases. The germline V gene encodes CDR1 MDHEN and CDR2 SYDVKM. The CDR3 runs 17 residues. This CDR3 is CASSLSPGTDLSYEQYF. CDR3 bases: TGTGCCAGCAGCTTATCCCCTGGGACTGATCTCTCCTACGAGCAGTACTTC. Supplemented by reference TRBV28 and TRBJ2-7, the full variable domain reads DVKVTQSSRYLVKRTGEKVFLECVQDMDHENMFWYRQDPGLGLRLIYFSYDVKMKEKGDIPEGYSVSREKKERFSLILESASTNQTSMYLCASSLSPGTDLSYEQYFGPGTRLTVT.